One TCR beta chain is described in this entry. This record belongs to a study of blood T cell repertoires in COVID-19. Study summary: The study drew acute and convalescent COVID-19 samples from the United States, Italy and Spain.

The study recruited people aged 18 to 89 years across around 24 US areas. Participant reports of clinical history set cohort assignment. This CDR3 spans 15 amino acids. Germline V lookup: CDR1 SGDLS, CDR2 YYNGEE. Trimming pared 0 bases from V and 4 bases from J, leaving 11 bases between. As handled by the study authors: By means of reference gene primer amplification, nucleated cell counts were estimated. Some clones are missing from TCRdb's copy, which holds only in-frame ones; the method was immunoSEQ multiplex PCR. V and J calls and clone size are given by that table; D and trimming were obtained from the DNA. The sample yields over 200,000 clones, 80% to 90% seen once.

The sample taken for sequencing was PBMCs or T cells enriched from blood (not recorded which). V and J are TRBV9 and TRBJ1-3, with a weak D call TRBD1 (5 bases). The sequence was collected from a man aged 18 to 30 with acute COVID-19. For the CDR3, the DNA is TGTGCCAGCAGCGTAGAAGGGGCGCAAGGAAACACCATATATTTT. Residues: CASSVEGAQGNTIYF.